The subject of this entry is one TCR beta chain. Its antigen remains unidentified. Healthy bone marrow donors formed the donor group. The data originate from a study of cytomegalovirus exposure and HLA in healthy donors. PCR amplification relied on 60 Vbeta primers (plus 13 Jbeta primers). TCRdb's table, derived via immunoSEQ multiplex PCR, lists solely in-frame clones and lacks some. The sample contains under 170,000 clones, approximately 60% of which appear only once. The study's findings and limits: Cytomegalovirus association was assigned to 150 to 200 TCR beta chains. For most TCR sequences rarity was the rule, although some public TCRs occurred in many donors.

The specimen was PBMCs. The sequence derives from a woman aged 60 to 75 in good health and CMV-seropositive.

CDR3 in DNA: TGTGCCACCAGTGCTCGACTAGCGGGGGGGGGAGATACGCAGTATTTT. Protein sequence: CATSARLAGGGDTQYF. The chain employs TRBV15 and TRBJ2-3; 14 bases agree with TRBD2. The CDR3 is 16 amino acids. The germline V gene encodes CDR1 LNHNV and CDR2 YYDKDF (reference sequence). V was clipped by 6 bases and J by 5 bases; unmatched bases: 7.